This T cell receptor (beta chain) was retrieved from a study of T cell clones after liver transplantation. Study overall: A pre-transplant mixed lymphocyte reaction with TCRbeta sequencing defined graft-donor-reactive clones followed in post-transplant blood.

Germline CDR1 and CDR2: MNHEY and SMNVEV (reference sequence). Germline trimming cut 4 bases from V and 6 bases from J; bases unmatched to any gene: 5. The CDR3 extends over 13 amino acids. This table comes from immunoSEQ multiplex PCR, and its TCRdb copy is limited to in-frame clones, with some not included. The table shows over 15,000 clones, with 75% to 90% occurring only once. The receptor was derived from a human donor who received a liver transplant. V gene TRBV27 combines with J gene TRBJ2-5; TRBD1 agrees at 7 bases. This specimen consisted of CD8+ T cells from blood, obtained before liver transplant. In DNA, the CDR3 is TGTGCCAGCAGTTCAGGGGGAAAGAAGACCCAGTACTTC. Translating it yields CASSSGGKKTQYF.